A selection of T cell receptor beta chains follows, all from one sample in a study of vaccination effects on CD4 cells after COVID-19. Method: immunoSEQ multiplex PCR; TCRdb's copy keeps in-frame clones and lacks some. The sample lists approximately 24,000 clones; approximately 83% were seen once. Which antigens these TCRs recognize remains unknown. This material consisted of CD4+ T cells from PBMCs cultured with HCoV-NL63 spike peptides, taken before COVID-19 vaccination. The receptors stem from a human donor who received a COVID-19 vaccine. Each CDR3 is given with its conserved first and last residue. The D gene is left open where the match is weak. Some rows have no size entry. The others give once, few or many, or a class for an expanded clone.

D: .; size: .; V: TRBV5-1; J: TRBJ2-3; CDR3: CASSFQPGNTDTQYF; DNA: TGCGCCAGCAGCTTTCAACCGGGAAACACAGATACGCAGTATTTT
D: TRBD2; size: .; V: TRBV7-9; J: TRBJ2-7; CDR3: CASSGGLVKTYEQYF; DNA: TGTGCCAGCAGCGGAGGACTAGTGAAGACCTACGAGCAGTACTTC
D: .; size: .; V: TRBV29-1; J: TRBJ2-1; CDR3: CSVGPAGNEQFF; DNA: TGCAGCGTTGGCCCGGCAGGGAATGAGCAGTTCTTC
D: TRBD1; size: .; V: TRBV9; J: TRBJ1-3; CDR3: CASSVEGQPSGNTIYF; DNA: TGTGCCAGCAGCGTAGAGGGACAGCCCTCTGGAAACACCATATATTTT
D: TRBD2; size: .; V: TRBV5-4; J: TRBJ2-7; CDR3: CASGGGSSYEQYF; DNA: TGTGCCAGCGGCGGGGGAAGCTCCTACGAGCAGTACTTC
D: .; size: .; V: TRBV6-5; J: TRBJ1-3; CDR3: CASSYSIWGTGNTIYF; DNA: TGTGCCAGCAGTTACTCTATCTGGGGCACTGGAAACACCATATATTTT
D: .; size: .; V: TRBV2; J: TRBJ2-5; CDR3: CASKGLQETQYF; DNA: TGTGCCAGCAAGGGACTGCAAGAGACCCAGTACTTC
D: TRBD1; size: .; V: TRBV19; J: TRBJ2-2; CDR3: CASSSRQGAKEELFF; DNA: TGTGCCAGTAGTAGCCGACAGGGGGCGAAGGAGGAGCTGTTTTTT
D: TRBD2; size: .; V: TRBV2; J: TRBJ2-5; CDR3: CASRNPTSGGTPRGGKETQYF; DNA: TGTGCCAGCAGGAATCCGACTAGCGGGGGAACACCACGGGGGGGGAAAGAGACCCAGTACTTC
D: .; size: .; V: TRBV4-1; J: TRBJ1-6; CDR3: CASSQAGPNSPLHF; DNA: TGCGCCAGCAGCCAGGCGGGCCCCAATTCACCCCTCCACTTT
D: .; size: .; V: TRBV27; J: TRBJ2-7; CDR3: CASRQNRDSYEQYF; DNA: TGTGCCAGCAGACAAAACAGGGATTCCTACGAGCAGTACTTC
D: .; size: .; V: TRBV19; J: TRBJ2-5; CDR3: CASSSETIYQGPGETQYF; DNA: TGTGCCAGTAGTTCGGAGACAATTTACCAGGGGCCGGGGGAGACCCAGTACTTC
D: TRBD2; size: .; V: TRBV12-5; J: TRBJ2-3; CDR3: CASGDRGLAGGAADTQYF; DNA: TGTGCTAGTGGCGATCGGGGACTAGCGGGAGGGGCGGCAGATACGCAGTATTTT
D: .; size: .; V: TRBV4-1; J: TRBJ1-6; CDR3: CASSYLGDYNSPLHF; DNA: TGCGCCAGCAGCTACCTGGGGGACTATAATTCACCCCTCCACTTT
D: TRBD1; size: .; V: TRBV9; J: TRBJ2-5; CDR3: CASSVELPRGDRGHETQYF; DNA: TGTGCCAGCAGCGTAGAACTCCCGAGGGGGGACAGGGGGCATGAGACCCAGTACTTC
D: .; size: .; V: TRBV18; J: TRBJ1-6; CDR3: CASSPGASSPLHF; DNA: TGTGCCAGCTCCCCGGGGGCGAGTTCACCCCTCCACTTT
D: .; size: .; V: TRBV13; J: TRBJ1-6; CDR3: CASSLSGVKSPLHF; DNA: TGTGCCAGCAGCTTATCAGGGGTTAAATCACCCCTCCACTTT
D: TRBD2; size: .; V: TRBV5-1; J: TRBJ2-7; CDR3: CASSDGTSGEQYF; DNA: TGCGCCAGCAGCGACGGGACTAGTGGCGAGCAGTACTTC
D: TRBD2; size: .; V: TRBV4-1; J: TRBJ2-2; CDR3: CASSQGGGRARPGELFF; DNA: TGCGCCAGCAGCCAGGGCGGAGGGAGGGCCCGACCCGGGGAGCTGTTTTTT
D: .; size: few; V: TRBV5-8; J: TRBJ1-2; CDR3: CASSRVNLDYGYTF; DNA: TGTGCCAGCAGCCGTGTCAACCTTGACTATGGCTACACCTTC
D: .; size: medium-sized; V: TRBV30; J: TRBJ1-5; CDR3: CAWSVQRNQPQHF; DNA: TGTGCCTGGAGTGTACAACGCAATCAGCCCCAGCATTTT
D: .; size: .; V: TRBV14; J: TRBJ1-3; CDR3: CASSQGSPNTIYF; DNA: TGTGCCAGCAGCCAAGGTTCACCCAACACCATATATTTT